The 22 T cell receptor beta chains given below trace back to one sample, sequenced in a study of T cell changes during pregnancy in multiple sclerosis. Using immunoSEQ multiplex PCR, the repertoire was profiled, and TCRdb retains in-frame clones only, with some absent. This table holds under 20,000 clones, 85% found once. Sequences were derived from CD8+ T cells from peripheral blood mononuclear cells, sampled after pregnancy. Receptors originate from a female donor with multiple sclerosis, enrolled in a pregnancy study.

The V call is TRBV28, the J call TRBJ2-3, with TRBD2 identical over 11 bases. This CDR3 region has 16 residues. Trimming removed 4 bases from V and 2 bases from J; junction bases left unmatched: 5. Per germline, CDR1 MDHEN and CDR2 SYDVKM. The CDR3 DNA sequence: TGTGCCAGCAGTTCTTGGACTAGCGGGTACACAGATACGCAGTATTTT. It codes for CASSSWTSGYTDTQYF.

As regards this clone: One end of the junction does not line up with germline, which may come from a read error. The rearrangement uses TRBV2 and TRBJ2-3; TRBD2 matches 9 bases. Germline V gives CDR1 SNHLY, CDR2 FYNNEI. This CDR3 comprises 16 residues. In nucleotides, the CDR3 is TGTGCCAGCACTGAAGGGCTAGCGGGACTCACAGATACGCAGTATTTT. It codes for CASTEGLAGLTDTQYF.

The rearrangement uses TRBV15 and TRBJ2-2, with D possibly TRBD2 on 5 matching bases. Per germline, CDR1 LNHNV and CDR2 YYDKDF (reference sequence). The length of the CDR3 is 14 residues. Trimming cost V 8 bases and J 2 bases, with 12 bases left between them. Here the CDR3 reads CATFPGGNTGELFF. CDR3 coding DNA: TGTGCCACCTTCCCTGGAGGCAACACCGGGGAGCTGTTTTTT.

In its sample, this clone is medium-sized. The V call is TRBV2, the J call TRBJ2-2, with unresolved D. Germline assignment: CDR1 SNHLY and CDR2 FYNNEI. Trimming took 6 bases from V and 4 from J, leaving 6 bases between them. The CDR3 length is 12 residues. In DNA form, the CDR3 reads TGTGCCAGCAGGACGGGCACCGGGGAGCTGTTTTTT. Translation gives CASRTGTGELFF. The entire variable domain, with the rest obtained from reference TRBV2 and TRBJ2-2, is as follows: EPEVTQTPSHQVTQMGQEVILRCVPISNHLYFYWYRQILGQKVEFLVSFYNNEISEKSEIFDDQFSVERPDGSNFTLKIRSTKLEDSAMYFCASRTGTGELFFGEGSRLTVL.

The chain uses TRBV5-6 and TRBJ2-1; D is possibly TRBD2 (6 bases). V was cut by 4 bases and J by 2 bases, with 13 bases left in between. Per the germline V gene, CDR1 is SGHDT and CDR2 is YYEEEE. The CDR3 is made up of 15 amino acids. CDR3 protein: CASSVDGGTYNEQFF. CDR3 DNA sequence: TGTGCCAGCAGCGTGGACGGGGGTACCTACAATGAGCAGTTCTTC.

This chain uses TRBV5-4 with TRBJ2-3; TRBD1 matches 8 bases. Germline-derived CDR1 and CDR2 are SGHNT and YYREEE (reference sequence). CDR3 length: 16 amino acids. Losses at the gene ends were 0 bases for V and 0 bases for J; bases not matched to a gene: 3. DNA of the CDR3: TGTGCCAGCAGCTTGGGGACAGGGTCTAGCACAGATACGCAGTATTTT. Its protein product is CASSLGTGSSTDTQYF.

The rearrangement links TRBV28 to TRBJ1-1; no clear D. Trimming removed 6 bases from V and 4 bases from J, with 24 bases in between. The length of the CDR3 is 17 residues. Per the germline V gene, CDR1 is MDHEN and CDR2 is SYDVKM. CDR3 in DNA: TGTGCCAGCAGACTTACCCGCGGGGTCTCTCACGTCACTGAAGCTTTCTTT. Amino acids: CASRLTRGVSHVTEAFF.

The chain carries TRBV28 and TRBJ1-4, with D possibly TRBD1 on 6 matching bases. Trimming took 6 bases from V and 4 from J, leaving 21 bases between them. This CDR3 region has 17 residues. Germline V gene sequence: CDR1 MDHEN, CDR2 SYDVKM. In DNA, the CDR3 is TGTGCCAGCAGGGGCTACAAGACAGGAATTCATAATGAAAAACTGTTTTTT. Translating gives CASRGYKTGIHNEKLFF.

V and J are TRBV6-5 and TRBJ2-2, with D maybe TRBD1 (5 bases). Germline assignment: CDR1 MNHEY and CDR2 SVGAGI. The CDR3 has 14 residues. The V and J ends lost 2 bases and 6 bases respectively, with 10 bases between them. CDR3 amino acids: CASSYVLGPGELFF. The CDR3 nucleotides read TGTGCCAGCAGTTACGTTTTGGGGCCCGGGGAGCTGTTTTTT.

The chain employs TRBV7-9 and TRBJ1-6; TRBD1 aligns across 7 bases. V was clipped by 5 bases and J by 2 bases; unmatched bases: 12. CDR1 is SEHNR and CDR2 is FQNEAQ in the germline V gene (reference sequence). This CDR3 is built from 18 residues. The CDR3 loop is CASSTSPDRAPYNSPLHF. The CDR3 DNA follows: TGTGCCAGCAGCACCAGCCCCGACAGGGCCCCCTATAATTCACCCCTCCACTTT.

The chain is built from TRBV4-1 and TRBJ1-2; 7 bases are a match to TRBD1. The germline CDR1 and CDR2 sequences are MGHRA and YSYEKL. V lost 0 bases, J lost 2 bases, and 3 bases stayed unmatched. The CDR3 consists of 15 residues. CDR3: CASSQEPGQNYGYTF. In nucleotides, the CDR3 is TGCGCCAGCAGCCAAGAACCGGGACAGAACTATGGCTACACCTTC.

The CDR3 bases are TGTGCCAGCAGCGAACCGATGGAGGCCGGGGAGCTGTTTTTT. Its translation: CASSEPMEAGELFF. The rearrangement joins TRBV9 to TRBJ2-2, with D possibly matching TRBD2 (5 bases). Germline V gives CDR1 SGDLS, CDR2 YYNGEE. The CDR3 is made up of 14 amino acids. V lost 3 bases to trimming and J lost 6 bases, with 12 bases between them.

The rearrangement uses TRBV15 and TRBJ2-7; the match to TRBD1 covers 9 bases. Germline V gene lookup returns CDR1 LNHNV and CDR2 YYDKDF (reference sequence). The V and J ends lost 2 bases and 6 bases, in that order; junction bases with no gene match: 5. The CDR3 totals 14 residues. CDR3 nucleotide sequence: TGTGCCACCAGCAGAAAGACAGGGGGGGCCGAGCAGTACTTC. Its protein is CATSRKTGGAEQYF.

The table lists this clone with a count of one. V gene TRBV10-3 combines with J gene TRBJ2-3; 14 nucleotides line up with TRBD2. The CDR3 spans 17 residues. Germline trimming cut 6 bases from V and 2 bases from J; bases unmatched to any gene: 7. CDR1 and CDR2 (germline): ENHRY, SYGVKD. In DNA, the CDR3 is TGTGCCATCAGAAAGACTAGCGGGAGGGCGCCCACAGATACGCAGTATTTT. Amino acids: CAIRKTSGRAPTDTQYF.

The chain has TRBV27 and TRBJ1-4, with a possible D match to TRBD1 (6 bases). This CDR3 has 13 amino acids. Deletions cut 3 bases from V and 5 bases from J, with 7 bases between. In germline, CDR1 is MNHEY, CDR2 SMNVEV (reference sequence). In DNA form, the CDR3 reads TGTGCCAGCAGTTTGAGGGGGAATGAAAAACTGTTTTTT. Its translation is CASSLRGNEKLFF. Together with reference TRBV27 and TRBJ1-4, the CDR3 gives the full variable domain: EAQVTQNPRYLITVTGKKLTVTCSQNMNHEYMSWYRQDPGLGLRQIYYSMNVEVTDKGDVPEGYKVSRKEKRNFPLILESPSPNQTSLYFCASSLRGNEKLFFGSGTQLSVL.

The CDR3 DNA reads TGTGCCAGCAGTTTTATTGACAGTATCTACGAGCAGTACTTC. Translated, it gives CASSFIDSIYEQYF. The chain couples TRBV27 to TRBJ2-5; D is perhaps TRBD1 (5 bases). With the DNA end fitting TRBJ2-7 better, the J assignment may be wrong. The CDR3 sequence is 14 residues long. The germline V gene has CDR1 MNHEY and CDR2 SMNVEV (reference sequence).

The gene calls are TRBV19 and TRBJ2-7; D perhaps matches TRBD2 (5 bases). V was pared by 5 bases and J by 4 bases, with 18 bases between. The germline gives CDR1 LNHDA, CDR2 SQIVND (reference sequence). This CDR3 is 15 amino acids long. CDR3 loop: CASSWSGETTYEQYF. The CDR3 coding sequence is TGTGCCAGTAGTTGGTCCGGGGAAACCACTTACGAGCAGTACTTC.

This sequence joins TRBV11-3 and TRBJ1-6; TRBD1 agrees at 8 bases. There are 16 residues in the CDR3. From germline, CDR1 is SGHNT and CDR2 YENEEA. With 5 bases clipped from V and 7 bases from J, the junction kept 10 bases outside the gene matches. For the CDR3, the DNA is TGTGCCAGCAGCCCAGATTCGGACAGGGTGAATTCACCCCTCCACTTT. This codes for CASSPDSDRVNSPLHF.

This rearrangement joins TRBV5-8 to TRBJ1-2; D is undetermined. This CDR3 spans 15 amino acids. Per the germline V gene, CDR1 is SGHTS and CDR2 is YDEGEE. V dropped 0 bases and J dropped 6 bases, with 15 bases sitting between them. CDR3 in amino acids: CASSLGLQVGDGYTF. CDR3 in DNA: TGTGCCAGCAGCTTGGGCTTGCAAGTGGGCGATGGCTACACCTTC. The full variable domain, in which reference TRBV5-8 and TRBJ1-2 provide the parts outside the CDR3, is EAGVTQSPTHLIKTRGQQATLRCSPISGHTSVYWYQQALGLGLQFLLWYDEGEERNRGNFPPRFSGRQFPNYSSELNVNALELEDSALYLCASSLGLQVGDGYTFGSGTRLTVV.

V usage is TRBV6-5 and J usage is TRBJ1-6; D call uncertain. Germline V gene data show CDR1 as MNHEY and CDR2 as SVGAGI. V was trimmed by 0 bases and J by 8 bases, leaving 14 bases between them. The CDR3 runs 16 residues. CDR3 DNA: TGTGCCAGCAGTTACTCACCGGAGGCAGGCTATTCACCCCTCCACTTT. Translated, it gives CASSYSPEAGYSPLHF.

This clone is categorized as large. The chain carries TRBV19 and TRBJ2-4, with a tentative D call TRBD2 (5 bases). With 3 bases removed from V and 8 bases from J, the gap between germline ends came to 8 bases. This CDR3 comprises 12 residues. CDR1 is LNHDA, CDR2 SQIVND, per germline (reference sequence). In DNA form, the CDR3 reads TGTGCCAGTAGTATTTGGGGAGACATTCAGTACTTC. It codes for CASSIWGDIQYF.

The genes are TRBV4-3 and TRBJ1-1; TRBD1 might be the D (6 bases). The CDR3 length is 16 residues. Per germline, CDR1 LGHNA and CDR2 YSLEER. Trimming cost V 0 bases and J 5 bases, with 16 bases left between them. The CDR3 nucleotides read TGCGCCAGCAGCCAAGATGGGGCCAGGGGTGGGACTGAAGCTTTCTTT. It specifies CASSQDGARGGTEAFF.